The following is a T cell receptor beta chain sequence with its context. Which antigen it targets is not known. It has no much larger one-base neighbor in the sample; base qualities were not kept. A single peripheral blood draw of 90 to 150 mL on average was collected from each donor into heparinised tubes. Using a panel that included CD45RO, CCR7, CD25, CD127, CD95 and CD27, naive, central memory, regulatory and stem cell-like memory CD4+ T cells were sorted on a BD FACSAria II. Purity was above 98% for every sorted population. PBMCs were separated immediately by Lymphoprep density gradient centrifugation and were stained directly, without being cultured. So that batch effects would be minimized, each experiment stained and sorted samples in pairs, pairing one healthy donor with one patient. The sample originates from a study of beta chain features in type 1 diabetes (dated by TCRdb to the late 2010s). Looking at the study overall: Mean age, gender distribution, total cell number and subset yield were not different between patients and healthy donors. Regulatory and stem cell-like memory subsets were isolated from only 8 patients and about eight healthy donors, whereas naive and central memory subsets came from all 30 or so donors. A total of approximately 110,000,000 sorted cells were examined across all samples, and a strong correlation was observed between cell number per subset and RNA yield. The study compared the TCRB repertoires of sorted circulating CD4+ T cell subsets in recently diagnosed type 1 diabetes patients with those in matched healthy donors.

The High Capacity cDNA Reverse Transcription Kit was used to reverse transcribe all of the isolated RNA, meaning that expressed TCRB transcripts were what got sequenced. Deep immunoSEQ sequencing was performed on naive, central memory and regulatory T cell samples, with an average of approximately 4 million total reads per sample. After sorted cells were lysed in RLT buffer, RNA was extracted with DNase-treated RNeasy Micro or Mini kits, with the choice depending on cell number. Each cell subset was processed separately to prevent cross-contamination, with patient and healthy donor samples processed together. TCRB sequences were amplified from cDNA with the immunoSEQ multiplex PCR, producing 87-bp fragments spanning the CDR3 region. Sequencing of the amplicons was done on the Illumina HiSeq platform. Under the source paper's analysis protocol: PCR bias was computationally corrected using synthetic template baselines, reads within Hamming distance 2 were collapsed, and singletons that could not be merged were discarded. Reads were aligned against IMGT to assign V, D and J genes, CDR3 length and insertions or deletions at six rearrangement sites. Within each subset, clonotype counts were normalized to sorted cell number, after which true diversity and Gini coefficients were computed with the tcR R package. The overlap coefficient, calculated on TCRB nucleotide sequences, was used to measure repertoire sharing. Out-of-frame TCRB sequences from naive cells were analyzed to stand in for the pre-selection repertoire. In its TCRdb copy, this immuneACCESS table keeps in-frame sequences only and misses some clones. Where compared with another copy, unresolved V genes explain less than half of these, and the others have no known cause. That table is the source of V, J and clone size, and D and trimming were worked out from the DNA. The sample contains 500,000 to 650,000 clones, around an eighth of them found a single time. The ten largest clones add up to around 0.12% of the sample.

The study at large found these results: PCR may preferentially amplify shorter templates, but because patient and control samples were amplified and corrected together, any resulting skew would affect both groups equally. Only small numbers of individuals were included in the HLA sub-analyses, which left unresolved whether HLA type had any influence on TCRB rearrangement. Type 1 diabetes patients showed a moderate but significant shortening of TCRB CDR3 length in all four CD4+ subsets. Because cDNA was sequenced instead of genomic DNA, activated cells with high expression could be over-represented, although the groups did not differ in activation or CD3 levels. At VDJ recombination sites, type 1 diabetes patients had fewer insertions and more deleted nucleotides, which implies abnormalities in thymic rearrangement. Naive, central memory and regulatory TCRB repertoires appeared to be more similar among patients than among healthy donors.

Unmatched junction bases come to 11, with V trimmed by 4 bases and J by 4 bases. Its CDR3 holds 17 amino acids, cysteine through phenylalanine. The entry retains the CDR3 DNA only, 51 bases that are in frame from base 1. CDR1 and CDR2, per the germline V gene, are SGHAT and FQNNGV. This receptor was identified in a man younger than 40 with type 1 diabetes. Sequenced material: naive CD4+ T cells from blood. In the paper's terms, the cell subset or site label means: true naive CD4+ T cells. Here the chain combines TRBV11-2 and TRBJ2-3; 10 nucleotides in the junction match TRBD2. The CDR3 protein is CASSSLRRAGGADTQYF. The nucleotide sequence reads TGTGCCAGCAGCTCCCTGCGAAGAGCGGGGGGGGCAGATACGCAGTATTTT.